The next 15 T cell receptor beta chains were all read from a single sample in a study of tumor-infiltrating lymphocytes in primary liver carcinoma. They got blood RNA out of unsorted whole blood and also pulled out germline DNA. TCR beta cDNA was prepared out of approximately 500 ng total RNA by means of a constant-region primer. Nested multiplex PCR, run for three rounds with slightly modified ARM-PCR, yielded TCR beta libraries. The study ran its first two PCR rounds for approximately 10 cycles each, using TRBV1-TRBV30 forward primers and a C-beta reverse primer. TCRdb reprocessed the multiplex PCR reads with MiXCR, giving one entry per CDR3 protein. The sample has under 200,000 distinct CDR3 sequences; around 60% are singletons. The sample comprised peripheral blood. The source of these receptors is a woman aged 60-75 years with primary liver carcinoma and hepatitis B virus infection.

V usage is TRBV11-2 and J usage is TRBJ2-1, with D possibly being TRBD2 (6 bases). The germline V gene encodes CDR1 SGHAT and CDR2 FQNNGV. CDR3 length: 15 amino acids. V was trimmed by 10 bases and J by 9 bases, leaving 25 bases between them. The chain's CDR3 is CAINLVSPGGSEQFF. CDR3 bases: TGTGCCATCAACTTAGTTTCCCCCGGAGGGAGTGAGCAGTTCTTC.

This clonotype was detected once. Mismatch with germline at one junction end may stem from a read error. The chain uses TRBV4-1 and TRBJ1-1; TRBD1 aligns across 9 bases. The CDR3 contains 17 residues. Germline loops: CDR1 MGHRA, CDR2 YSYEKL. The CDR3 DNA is TGCGCCAGCAGGCCCGAAGACCCCGGGACAGGGAACACTGAGGCTTTCTTT. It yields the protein CASRPEDPGTGNTEAFF.

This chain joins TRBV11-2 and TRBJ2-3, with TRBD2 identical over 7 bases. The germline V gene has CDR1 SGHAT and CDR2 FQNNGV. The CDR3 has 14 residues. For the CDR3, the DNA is TGTACCGGCACCATTAGCGGGAGCACAGATACGCAGTATTTT. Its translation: CTGTISGSTDTQYF.

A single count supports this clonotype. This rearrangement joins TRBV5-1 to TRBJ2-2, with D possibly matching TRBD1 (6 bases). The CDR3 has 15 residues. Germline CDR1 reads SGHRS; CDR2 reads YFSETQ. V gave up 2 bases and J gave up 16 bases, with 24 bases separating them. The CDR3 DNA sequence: TGCGCCAGCAGCTTAGGACAGAGAAGCACCGGGGAGTCGTTTTTT. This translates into CASSLGQRSTGESFF. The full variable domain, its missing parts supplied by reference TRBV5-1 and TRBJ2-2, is KAGVTQTPRYLIKTRGQQVTLSCSPISGHRSVSWYQQTPGQGLQFLFEYFSETQRNKGNFPGRFSGRQFSNSRSEMNVSTLELGDSALYLCASSLGQRSTGESFFGEGSRLTVL.

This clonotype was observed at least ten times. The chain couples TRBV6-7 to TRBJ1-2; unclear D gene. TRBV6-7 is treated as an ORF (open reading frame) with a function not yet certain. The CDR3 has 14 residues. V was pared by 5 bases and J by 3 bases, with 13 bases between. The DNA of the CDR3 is TGTGCCAGCAGTGTATCAAGTGGGGACTATGGCTACACCTTC. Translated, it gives CASSVSSGDYGYTF.

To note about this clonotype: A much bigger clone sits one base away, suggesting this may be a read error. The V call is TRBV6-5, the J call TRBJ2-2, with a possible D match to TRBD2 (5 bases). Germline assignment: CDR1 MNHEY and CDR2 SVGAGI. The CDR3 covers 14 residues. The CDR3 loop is CVSSSGVETGELFF. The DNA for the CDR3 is TGTGTCAGCAGTTCCGGGGTAGAAACCGGGGAGCTGTTTTTT.

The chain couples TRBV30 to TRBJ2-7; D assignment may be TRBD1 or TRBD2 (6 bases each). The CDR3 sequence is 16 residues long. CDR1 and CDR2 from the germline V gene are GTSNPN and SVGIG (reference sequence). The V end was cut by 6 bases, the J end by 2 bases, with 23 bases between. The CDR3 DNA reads TGTGCCTGCTCGGTCCGGATGACAGGACTAACCTACGAGCAGTACTTC. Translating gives CACSVRMTGLTYEQYF.

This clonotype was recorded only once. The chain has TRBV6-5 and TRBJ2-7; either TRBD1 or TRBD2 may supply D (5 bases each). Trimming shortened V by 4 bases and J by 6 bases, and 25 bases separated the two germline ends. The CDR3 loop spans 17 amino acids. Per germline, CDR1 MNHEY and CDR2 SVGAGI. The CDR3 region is CASSSPPGTVAGSEQYF. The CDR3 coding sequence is TGTGCCAGCAGTTCGCCCCCAGGAACAGTGGCAGGGAGCGAGCAGTACTTC.

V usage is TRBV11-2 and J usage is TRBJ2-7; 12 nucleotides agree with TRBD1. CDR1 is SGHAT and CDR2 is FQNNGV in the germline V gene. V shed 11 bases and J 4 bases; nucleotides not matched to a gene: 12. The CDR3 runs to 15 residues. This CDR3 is CADSFPGQGAYEQYF. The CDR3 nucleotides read TGTGCCGACAGCTTCCCGGGACAGGGGGCTTACGAGCAGTACTTC.

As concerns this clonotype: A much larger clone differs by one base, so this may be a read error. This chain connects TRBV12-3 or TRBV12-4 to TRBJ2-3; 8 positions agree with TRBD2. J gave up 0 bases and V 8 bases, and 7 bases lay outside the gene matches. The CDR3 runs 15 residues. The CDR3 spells CASLWREESTDTQYF. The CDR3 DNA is TGTGCCAGCCTCTGGCGGGAGGAAAGCACAGATACGCAGTATTTT.

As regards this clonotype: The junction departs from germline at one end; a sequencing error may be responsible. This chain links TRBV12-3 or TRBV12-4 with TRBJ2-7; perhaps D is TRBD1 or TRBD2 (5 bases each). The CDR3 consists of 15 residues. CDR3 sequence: CARSRLRDGDYEEYF. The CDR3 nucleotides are TGTGCCAGGAGCCGACTCCGGGACGGAGACTACGAGGAGTACTTC.

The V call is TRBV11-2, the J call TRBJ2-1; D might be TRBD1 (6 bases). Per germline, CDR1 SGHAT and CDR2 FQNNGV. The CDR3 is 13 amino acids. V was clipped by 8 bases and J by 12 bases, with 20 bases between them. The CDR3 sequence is CASSMGRGAGQFF. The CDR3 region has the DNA TGTGCCAGCTCGATGGGCAGGGGAGCTGGGCAGTTCTTC.

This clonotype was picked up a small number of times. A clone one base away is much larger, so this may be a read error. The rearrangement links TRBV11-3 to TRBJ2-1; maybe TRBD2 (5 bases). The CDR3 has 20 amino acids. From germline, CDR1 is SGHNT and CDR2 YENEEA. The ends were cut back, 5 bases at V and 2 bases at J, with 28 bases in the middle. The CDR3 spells CASSLNPVVGVKGTYNEQFF. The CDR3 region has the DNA TGTGCCAGCAGCCTTAATCCTGTAGTGGGAGTAAAGGGTACCTACAATGAGCAGTTCTTC.

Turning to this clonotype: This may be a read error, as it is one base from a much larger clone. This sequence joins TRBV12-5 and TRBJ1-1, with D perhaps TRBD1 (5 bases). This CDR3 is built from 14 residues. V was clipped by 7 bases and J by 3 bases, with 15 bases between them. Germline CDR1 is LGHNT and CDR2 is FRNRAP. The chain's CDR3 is CASDRGGGDTEAFF. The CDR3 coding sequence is TGTGCTAGTGATCGGGGCGGGGGGGACACTGAAGCTTTCTTT.

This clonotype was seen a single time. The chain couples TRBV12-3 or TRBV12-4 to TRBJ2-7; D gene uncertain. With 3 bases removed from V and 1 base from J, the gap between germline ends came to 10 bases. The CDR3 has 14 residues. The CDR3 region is CASSFFTDSYEQYF. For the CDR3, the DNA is TGTGCCAGCAGTTTCTTCACCGATTCCTACGAGCAGTACTTC.